This T cell receptor beta chain was sequenced during a study of spatial heterogeneity in lung cancer. Time point reported: sample taken at primary tumor resection. The donors, 72 patients with untreated early-stage non-small cell lung cancer, provided the samples. Sequencing was performed on whole RNA extracted from tumor and nontumor lung tissue, or from frozen PBMC, and the material was left unsorted. TCRdb re-derived calls from the 5' RACE reads in MiXCR, one entry per CDR3 protein. Of more than 80,000 distinct CDR3 sequences detected, approximately 12% appear once; the ten largest clones hold about two fifths. The V end lost 7 bases, the J end lost 4 bases, and 10 bases lay between the germline ends. The CDR3 length is 12 residues. Germline CDR1 is SEHNR and CDR2 is FQNEAQ (reference sequence). This clonotype has a handful of counts.

The TCR was taken from a male donor with early-stage non-small cell lung cancer. J is TRBJ1-1 and V is TRBV7-9; no clear D. The sequencing used PBMCs, collected at surgery. CDR3 amino acids: CASILSGTEAFF. The DNA of the CDR3 is TGTGCCAGCATCCTCAGCGGCACTGAAGCTTTCTTT.